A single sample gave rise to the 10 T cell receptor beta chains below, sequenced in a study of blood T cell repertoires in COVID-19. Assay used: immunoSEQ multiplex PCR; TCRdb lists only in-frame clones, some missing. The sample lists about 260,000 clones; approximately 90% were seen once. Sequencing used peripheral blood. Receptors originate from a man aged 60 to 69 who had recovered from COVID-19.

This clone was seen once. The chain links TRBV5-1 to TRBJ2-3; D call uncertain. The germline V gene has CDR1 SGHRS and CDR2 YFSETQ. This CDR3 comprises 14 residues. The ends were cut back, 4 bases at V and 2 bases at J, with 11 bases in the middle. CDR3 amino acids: CASSGGRTTDTQYF. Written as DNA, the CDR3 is TGCGCCAGCAGCGGTGGCAGAACCACAGATACGCAGTATTTT.

The CDR3 DNA is TGTGCCAGCACCGGCCCAGGGAAGGAAAAACTGTTTTTT. Its protein is CASTGPGKEKLFF. The chain carries TRBV12-3 or TRBV12-4 and TRBJ1-4; TRBD1 is a possible D gene (5 bases). The CDR3 is made up of 13 amino acids. Trimming shortened V by 7 bases and J by 8 bases, and 14 bases separated the two germline ends.

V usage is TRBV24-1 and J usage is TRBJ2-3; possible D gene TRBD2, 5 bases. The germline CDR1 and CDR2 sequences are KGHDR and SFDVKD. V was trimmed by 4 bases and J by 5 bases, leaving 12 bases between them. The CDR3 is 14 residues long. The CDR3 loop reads CATSEDGVKDTQYF. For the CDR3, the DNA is TGTGCCACCAGTGAAGACGGGGTCAAAGATACGCAGTATTTT.

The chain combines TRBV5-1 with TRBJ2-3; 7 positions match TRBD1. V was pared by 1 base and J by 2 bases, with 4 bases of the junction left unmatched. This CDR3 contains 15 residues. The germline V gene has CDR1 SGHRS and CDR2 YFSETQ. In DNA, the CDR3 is TGCGCCAGCAGCTTGAGGGACAGCTACACAGATACGCAGTATTTT. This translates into CASSLRDSYTDTQYF.

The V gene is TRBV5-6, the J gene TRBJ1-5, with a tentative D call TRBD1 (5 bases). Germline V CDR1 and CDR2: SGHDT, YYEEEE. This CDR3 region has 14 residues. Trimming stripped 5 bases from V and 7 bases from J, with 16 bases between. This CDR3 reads CASSIWGGRQPQHF. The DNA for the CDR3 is TGTGCCAGCAGTATATGGGGGGGTCGGCAGCCCCAGCATTTT. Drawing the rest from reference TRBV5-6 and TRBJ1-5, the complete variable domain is DAGVTQSPTHLIKTRGQQVTLRCSPKSGHDTVSWYQQALGQGPQFIFQYYEEEERQRGNFPDRFSGHQFPNYSSELNVNALLLGDSALYLCASSIWGGRQPQHFGDGTRLSIL.

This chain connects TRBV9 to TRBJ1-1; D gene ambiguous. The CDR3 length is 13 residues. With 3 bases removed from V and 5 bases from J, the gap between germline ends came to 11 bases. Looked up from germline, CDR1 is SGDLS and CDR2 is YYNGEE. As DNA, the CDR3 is TGTGCCAGCAGCGAGACACTAGGGACTGAAGCTTTCTTT. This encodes CASSETLGTEAFF.

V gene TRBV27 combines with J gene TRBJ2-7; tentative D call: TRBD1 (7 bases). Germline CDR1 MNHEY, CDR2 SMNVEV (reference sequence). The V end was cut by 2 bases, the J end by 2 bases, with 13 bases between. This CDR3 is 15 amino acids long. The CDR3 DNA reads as TGTGCCAGCAGTTTAAACCCCAGGGGGGCCTACGAGCAGTACTTC. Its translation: CASSLNPRGAYEQYF.

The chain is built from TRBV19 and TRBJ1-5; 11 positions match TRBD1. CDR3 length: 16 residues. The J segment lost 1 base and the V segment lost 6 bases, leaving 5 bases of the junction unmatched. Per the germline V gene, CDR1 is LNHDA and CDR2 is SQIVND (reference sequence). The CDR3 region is CASSPWDRGSNQPQHF. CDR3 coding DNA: TGTGCCAGTAGCCCCTGGGACAGGGGGAGCAATCAGCCCCAGCATTTT.

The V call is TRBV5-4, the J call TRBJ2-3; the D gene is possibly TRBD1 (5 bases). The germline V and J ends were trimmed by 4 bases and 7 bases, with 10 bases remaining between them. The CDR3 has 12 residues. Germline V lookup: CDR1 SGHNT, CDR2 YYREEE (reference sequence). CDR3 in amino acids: CASSQGAHTQYF. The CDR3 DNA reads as TGTGCCAGCAGCCAAGGGGCGCATACGCAGTATTTT.

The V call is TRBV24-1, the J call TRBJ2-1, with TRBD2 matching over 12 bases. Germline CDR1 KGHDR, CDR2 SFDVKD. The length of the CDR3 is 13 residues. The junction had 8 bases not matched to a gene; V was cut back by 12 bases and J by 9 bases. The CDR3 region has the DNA TGTGCCCCCGGACGACTAGCGGGGGTTGAGCAGTTCTTC. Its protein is CAPGRLAGVEQFF.